This TCR beta chain was sequenced in a study of PD-L1 blockade in urothelial cancer. Study context: Prior regimens of chemotherapy numbered 0 to 3 per patient.

Time point given: pretreatment peripheral blood. Repertoires were generated with immunoSEQ multiplex PCR, while TCRdb's copy carries only in-frame clones and drops some. The sample has 45,000 to 55,000 clones; 75% to 85% are singletons. About this clone itself: The antigen is unknown.

Study-level points and caveats: Lower pretreatment blood TCR clonality, under the median, predicted better survival, researchers reported.

This clonotype was obtained from a man aged 65 to 79 with urothelial cancer. The sample was PBMCs, taken around atezolizumab (anti-PD-L1) treatment.

CDR3 DNA sequence: TGTGCCAGCAGTTTAACGGCGGCATATCAGCCCCAGCATTTT. It yields the protein CASSLTAAYQPQHF. V is TRBV27 and J is TRBJ1-5; D gene uncertain. Trimming removed 2 bases from V and 5 bases from J, with 10 bases in between. There are 14 residues in the CDR3. Germline V gene lookup returns CDR1 MNHEY and CDR2 SMNVEV (reference sequence).